The rows below give T cell receptor beta chains drawn from one sample of a study of cytomegalovirus exposure and HLA in healthy donors. TCRdb keeps only in-frame clones here, not all; method: immunoSEQ multiplex PCR. This sample has tens of thousands of clones; less than 85% occur once, and the top ten carry about 10%. The sequencing input was PBMCs. The receptors come from a woman under 30 in good health and CMV-seropositive. CDR3s include the opening cysteine and the closing phenylalanine or tryptophan. A D gene is named only where the DNA matches it firmly. Clone size is not always given. Where it is, it says once, few, many or a class for expanded clones.

cdr3_length	v_call	j_call	clone_size	d_call	cdr3_nt	cdr3_aa
14	TRBV7-2	TRBJ2-1	-	-	TGTGCCAGCAGCCCTGGAGGGATTTACAATGAGCAGTTCTTC	CASSPGGIYNEQFF
15	TRBV27	TRBJ1-6	-	TRBD1	TGTGCCAGCAGTTTGACAGGGGGCCTTAATTCACCCCTCCACTTT	CASSLTGGLNSPLHF
16	TRBV7-2	TRBJ2-5	-	TRBD2	TGTGCCAGCAGCTTAAGTTCTAGCGGCCTAAAAGAGACCCAGTACTTC	CASSLSSSGLKETQYF
17	TRBV11-2	TRBJ1-6	few	-	TGTGCCAGCAGCTTAGACTCTCTAGCAGCAGATAATTCACCCCTCCACTTT	CASSLDSLAADNSPLHF
17	TRBV7-9	TRBJ2-7	-	-	TGTTCCAGCAGCCCTCCGACCCGACGAGGCGGCCACTACGAGCAGTACTTC	CSSSPPTRRGGHYEQYF
15	TRBV11-1	TRBJ1-2	-	-	TGTGCCAGCAGCTCGCACAGGGACCATGACTATGGCTACACCTTC	CASSSHRDHDYGYTF
14	TRBV7-3	TRBJ2-1	-	TRBD2	TGTGCCAGCAGCTTAGCGGGGGGCACCAATGAGCAGTTCTTC	CASSLAGGTNEQFF
15	TRBV4-3	TRBJ1-2	once	-	TGCGCCAGCAGCCCTCGCGGGGGTCTTAACTATGGCTACACCTTC	CASSPRGGLNYGYTF
11	TRBV29-1	TRBJ2-5	-	-	TGCAGCGTTGAATTCTATGAGACCCAGTACTTC	CSVEFYETQYF
13	TRBV18	TRBJ1-1	-	-	TGTGCCAGCTCACCAACAGTGAACACTGAAGCTTTCTTT	CASSPTVNTEAFF
15	TRBV5-7	TRBJ2-3	-	-	TGTGCCAGCAGCTTGAAGAGGGTGGTCGGCGGTACGCAGTATTTT	CASSLKRVVGGTQYF
15	TRBV14	TRBJ2-2	-	-	TGTGCCAGCAGCCAAGTGAGGGCTCCCACCGGGGAGCTGTTTTTT	CASSQVRAPTGELFF
13	TRBV27	TRBJ2-3	-	-	TGTGCCAGCACCGTGAGGGGCACAGATACGCAGTATTTT	CASTVRGTDTQYF
12	TRBV28	TRBJ1-5	-	-	TGTGCCAGCAGTTTCGCGAATCAGCCCCAGCATTTT	CASSFANQPQHF
19	TRBV2	TRBJ1-5	-	TRBD1	TGTGCCAGCAGTGATAGCTGGGACAGGGGACCTTATAGCAATCAGCCCCAGCATTTT	CASSDSWDRGPYSNQPQHF
16	TRBV14	TRBJ2-7	-	-	TGTGCCAGCAGCCAAGATTGGAGGGAACCCTCCTACGAGCAGTACTTC	CASSQDWREPSYEQYF
15	TRBV29-1	TRBJ2-1	-	-	TGCAGCGCCCGTTTGGGGCCGAACCTCTACAATGAGCAGTTCTTC	CSARLGPNLYNEQFF
19	TRBV7-8	TRBJ2-1	few	-	TGTGCCAGCAGCGACACTAGACAGGCTCGTACACTCTCCTACAATGAGCAGTTCTTC	CASSDTRQARTLSYNEQFF
15	TRBV5-1	TRBJ1-1	few	-	TGCGCCAGCAGTAAACGGGGATCAATGAACACTGAAGCTTTCTTT	CASSKRGSMNTEAFF
13	TRBV5-4	TRBJ2-7	-	-	TGTGCCAGCAGCCGGTCGGGGGTCTACGAGCAGTACTTC	CASSRSGVYEQYF
12	TRBV28	TRBJ1-2	-	-	TGTGCCAGCAGTGGACTATTCGACGGCTACACCTTC	CASSGLFDGYTF
15	TRBV7-8	TRBJ2-1	-	TRBD2	TGTGCCAGCAGCACACTAGATGGGGGGGTTGGTGAGCAGTTCTTC	CASSTLDGGVGEQFF
14	TRBV5-1	TRBJ1-6	-	-	TGCGCCAGCAGCCCTCGCTCCTATAATTCACCCCTCCACTTT	CASSPRSYNSPLHF
14	TRBV6-6	TRBJ1-4	once	TRBD1	TGTGCCAGCAGACAGGGGGTCCGTAATCCCAAACTGTTTTTT	CASRQGVRNPKLFF
14	TRBV13	TRBJ1-1	-	-	TGTGCTAGCAGCCGGGGGTCTAGAGGCACTGAAGCTTTCTTT	CASSRGSRGTEAFF
14	TRBV14	TRBJ2-7	-	TRBD1	TGTGCCAGCAGCCGCTACAGGGGGCGAGGCGAGCAGTACTTC	CASSRYRGRGEQYF
15	TRBV11-2	TRBJ1-2	-	TRBD1	TGTGCCAGCAGCCTTGCCGGGACAGGGAACTATGGCTACACCTTC	CASSLAGTGNYGYTF
16	TRBV6-5	TRBJ1-2	-	TRBD1	TGTGCCAGCAGTTACTCGGGACAGGGTATGAGCTATGGCTACACCTTC	CASSYSGQGMSYGYTF
15	TRBV4-1	TRBJ2-1	-	TRBD2	TGCGCCAGCAGCCATCGGGGACTAGAGGGCAATGAGCAGTTCTTC	CASSHRGLEGNEQFF
18	TRBV9	TRBJ2-4	-	-	TGTGCCAGCAGTGAACCGGGACATAAACTAGGGGACAAAAACATTCAGTACTTC	CASSEPGHKLGDKNIQYF
15	TRBV7-9	TRBJ1-2	-	TRBD1	TGTGCCAGCAGCCCCGGACAGGATTTAGAGTATGGCTACACCTTC	CASSPGQDLEYGYTF
14	TRBV2	TRBJ2-3	-	TRBD2	TGTGCCAGCAAGGTAGCGGGGGGTCGGGATACGCAGTATTTT	CASKVAGGRDTQYF
12	TRBV7-9	TRBJ2-7	-	-	TGTTCCAGCAGCTCACAGGGAACCGAGCAGTACTTC	CSSSSQGTEQYF
13	TRBV19	TRBJ1-2	-	TRBD1	TGTGCCAGTAGTGAAGACAGGGATGGCGGCTACACCTTC	CASSEDRDGGYTF
15	TRBV6-1	TRBJ1-2	-	TRBD1	TGTGCCAGCAGAGCTATCCAGGGGGAGGCCTATGGCTACACCTTC	CASRAIQGEAYGYTF
13	TRBV7-3	TRBJ1-3	-	-	TGTGCCAGCAGCTCAGGGGCGGGAAACACCATATATTTT	CASSSGAGNTIYF
17	TRBV7-6	TRBJ1-4	few	TRBD1	TGTGCCAGCAGCTTAGCAGGGACAGGCACAACTAATGAAAAACTGTTTTTT	CASSLAGTGTTNEKLFF
15	TRBV4-2	TRBJ2-7	-	TRBD2	TGTGCCAGCAGCCTCGCCCGGCGGGAGGGCGACGAGCAGTACTTC	CASSLARREGDEQYF
12	TRBV29-1	TRBJ2-7	-	-	TGCAGCGTTTTAGTCCCCACTACCGAGCAGTACTTC	CSVLVPTTEQYF